This T cell receptor (beta chain) was found in a study of T cells expressing NK-cell markers. The V gene's germline CDR1 is SGHTA and CDR2 FQGTGA. The CDR3 is made up of 13 amino acids. TCRdb re-called the 5' RACE reads and catalogs CDR3 proteins one per entry, DNA excluded. The sample table includes 550,000 or so distinct CDR3 sequences. This clonotype originated in a man between 18 and 35 years old in good health. The chain carries TRBV7-3 and TRBJ2-3; the TRBD1 assignment by TCRdb is unverifiable without DNA. Sequenced material: blood T cells: a sorted CD56 or NKG2C T cell subset, CD4+ or CD8+ T cells, or bulk PBMC T cells (not recorded which). The CDR3 here is CASSLTPWDTQYF.